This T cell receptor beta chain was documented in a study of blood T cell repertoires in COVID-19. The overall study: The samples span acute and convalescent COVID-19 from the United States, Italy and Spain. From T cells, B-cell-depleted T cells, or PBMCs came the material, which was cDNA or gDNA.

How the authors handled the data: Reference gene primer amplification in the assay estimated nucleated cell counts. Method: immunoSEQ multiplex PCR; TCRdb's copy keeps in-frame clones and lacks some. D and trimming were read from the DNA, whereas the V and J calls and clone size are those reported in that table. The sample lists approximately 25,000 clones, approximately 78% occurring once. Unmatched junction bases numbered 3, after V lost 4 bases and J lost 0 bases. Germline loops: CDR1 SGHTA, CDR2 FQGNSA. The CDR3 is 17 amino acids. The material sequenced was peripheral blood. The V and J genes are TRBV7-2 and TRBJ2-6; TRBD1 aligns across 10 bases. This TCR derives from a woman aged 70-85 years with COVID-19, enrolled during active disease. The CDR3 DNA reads TGTGCCAGCAGCTATAGGACAGGGGGCTCTGGGGCCAACGTCCTGACTTTC. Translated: CASSYRTGGSGANVLTF.